These 32 T cell receptor beta chains were all obtained from the same sample, sequenced in a study of blood T cell repertoires in COVID-19. Assay used: immunoSEQ multiplex PCR; TCRdb lists only in-frame clones, some missing. This table has roughly 270,000 clones, approximately 80% appearing once. Sequenced material: PBMCs or T cells enriched from blood (not recorded which). The origin of the receptors is a man aged 35-49 years who had been exposed to COVID-19.

The rearrangement links TRBV19 to TRBJ1-4; TRBD1 might be the D (5 bases). The CDR3 contains 14 residues. The germline gives CDR1 LNHDA, CDR2 SQIVND (reference sequence). The ends were cut back, 7 bases at V and 8 bases at J, with 17 bases in the middle. CDR3 DNA sequence: TGTGCCAGTACCCGCGGCGGGGCCGGGGAAAAACTGTTTTTT. Amino acid sequence: CASTRGGAGEKLFF.

This clone turned up a few times. V usage is TRBV5-1 and J usage is TRBJ1-5, with TRBD1 matching over 9 bases. The V segment lost 3 bases and the J segment 4 bases; nucleotides outside the gene matches: 5. CDR3 size: 15 residues. Germline V lookup: CDR1 SGHRS, CDR2 YFSETQ. DNA for the CDR3: TGCGCCAGCAGCTGGACAGGGGCCGGGAATCAGCCCCAGCATTTT. As protein: CASSWTGAGNQPQHF.

The J gene is TRBJ2-2, the V gene TRBV7-2; a weak D match, TRBD2 (5 bases). Germline-derived CDR1 and CDR2 are SGHTA and FQGNSA. Between the trimmed V and J ends, which lost 8 bases and 6 bases, there was a span of 13 bases. This CDR3 contains 13 residues. The CDR3 nucleotides are TGTGCCAGCTGTTGGTCGGAGGCCGGGGAGCTGTTTTTT. Amino acids: CASCWSEAGELFF.

The genes are TRBV7-9 and TRBJ1-4; possible D gene TRBD1, 6 bases. Germline V gene data show CDR1 as SEHNR and CDR2 as FQNEAQ (reference sequence). Trimming left V 4 bases short and J 0 bases short, with 12 bases between. This CDR3 is built from 16 residues. CDR3 in amino acids: CASSSTQGATNEKLFF. CDR3 nucleotides: TGTGCCAGCAGCTCAACACAGGGTGCAACTAATGAAAAACTGTTTTTT.

This sequence joins TRBV28 and TRBJ2-7; no clear D. The germline V and J ends were trimmed by 7 bases and 0 bases, with 7 bases remaining between them. Germline V gene lookup returns CDR1 MDHEN and CDR2 SYDVKM. CDR3 length equals 12 residues. CDR3 nucleotide sequence: TGTGCCAGCACTAATCCCTCCTACGAGCAGTACTTC. Its protein is CASTNPSYEQYF.

J is TRBJ2-5 and V is TRBV6-5, with D tentatively TRBD1 (6 bases). Germline-derived CDR1 and CDR2 are MNHEY and SVGAGI. The CDR3 has 15 residues. V gave up 0 bases and J gave up 4 bases, with 12 bases separating them. The CDR3 loop reads CASSYSLPRGETQYF. In DNA form, the CDR3 reads TGTGCCAGCAGTTACTCCCTTCCCAGGGGAGAGACCCAGTACTTC.

The J gene is TRBJ2-5, the V gene TRBV6-5, with D possibly matching TRBD2 (6 bases). V lost 11 bases and J lost 5, with 18 bases in between. CDR3 length equals 13 residues. Germline values: CDR1 MNHEY, CDR2 SVGAGI. For the CDR3, the DNA is TGTGCCTCCTCTTGGGGACTCGAGGAGACCCAGTACTTC. Its protein product is CASSWGLEETQYF.

The V call is TRBV24-1, the J call TRBJ2-3; 8 bases are a match to TRBD2. This CDR3 comprises 15 residues. The trim removed 6 bases at V and 0 bases at J, leaving 4 bases unmatched. Germline loops: CDR1 KGHDR, CDR2 SFDVKD. CDR3 in DNA: TGTGCCACCAGTCTAGCGGGCCCTAGCACAGATACGCAGTATTTT. Translation gives CATSLAGPSTDTQYF.

This chain connects TRBV5-1 to TRBJ2-5; 8 bases fit TRBD1. Per the germline V gene, CDR1 is SGHRS and CDR2 is YFSETQ. The J segment lost 2 bases and the V segment lost 3 bases, leaving 3 bases of the junction unmatched. The CDR3 runs to 14 residues. For the CDR3, the DNA is TGCGCCAGCAGCTCCGACAGGGGACAAGAGACCCAGTACTTC. It yields the protein CASSSDRGQETQYF.

As DNA, the CDR3 is TGTGCCAGCAGGATTCTAGCGGACTCCTACGAGCAGTACTTC. Its translation: CASRILADSYEQYF. The chain is built from TRBV2 and TRBJ2-7; 7 nucleotides line up with TRBD2. CDR3 length: 14 residues. The J segment lost 0 bases and the V segment lost 6 bases, leaving 5 bases of the junction unmatched. Germline CDR1 and CDR2: SNHLY and FYNNEI.

The V and J genes are TRBV11-2 and TRBJ2-5; 7 nucleotides line up with TRBD2. The CDR3 runs 14 residues. Per the germline V gene, CDR1 is SGHAT and CDR2 is FQNNGV. J lost 4 bases, V lost 2 bases, and 4 bases had no gene match. DNA of the CDR3: TGTGCCAGCAGCTTAAGCCCTAGCGGAGAGACCCAGTACTTC. It encodes CASSLSPSGETQYF.

J is TRBJ2-7 and V is TRBV9, with TRBD2 as a possible D gene (6 bases). The CDR3 length is 15 residues. From germline, CDR1 is SGDLS and CDR2 YYNGEE. Between the trimmed V and J ends, which lost 4 bases and 3 bases, there was a span of 17 bases. CDR3 in amino acids: CASSPGGTRIYEQYF. Here the CDR3 DNA reads TGTGCCAGCAGCCCTGGCGGGACCCGAATCTACGAGCAGTACTTC.

The chain couples TRBV2 to TRBJ1-4; TRBD1 matches at 7 bases. CDR3 length: 14 residues. After removal of 8 bases from V and 0 bases from J, the junction contained 3 bases not matched to a gene. The germline gives CDR1 SNHLY, CDR2 FYNNEI. In DNA form, the CDR3 reads TGTGCCAGCGGGACAGTTCCAACTAATGAAAAACTGTTTTTT. Residues: CASGTVPTNEKLFF.

This chain links TRBV6-5 with TRBJ1-5; 7 bases agree with TRBD1. With 5 bases clipped from V and 7 bases from J, the junction kept 11 bases outside the gene matches. Germline CDR1 and CDR2: MNHEY and SVGAGI. The CDR3 runs 15 residues. CDR3 bases: TGTGCCAGCAGTCAGAGACAGGGTCAACGCCAGCCCCAGCATTTT. Protein sequence: CASSQRQGQRQPQHF.

Concerning this clone itself: Other nucleotide sequences in the sample specify the same CDR3. The chain joins TRBV5-1 to TRBJ2-3, with TRBD2 matching over 9 bases. V was pared by 0 bases and J by 6 bases, with 2 bases of the junction left unmatched. Germline V CDR1 and CDR2: SGHRS, YFSETQ. The CDR3 consists of 14 residues. CDR3 coding DNA: TGCGCCAGCAGCTTGGGCGGGAGGGGCGATACGCAGTATTTT. The encoded protein is CASSLGGRGDTQYF.

This clone was seen more than once but under ten times. At the DNA level, this CDR3 is encoded by other sequences in the same sample as well. The V call is TRBV3-1 (or the pseudogene TRBV3-2), the J call TRBJ2-7, with TRBD2 identical over 10 bases. V dropped 1 base and J dropped 3; count of bases not matched to a gene: 0. CDR3 size: 14 residues. In germline, CDR1 is LGHDT, CDR2 YNNKEL (reference sequence). This CDR3 reads CASSQASGSYEQYF. CDR3 coding DNA: TGTGCCAGCAGCCAAGCTAGCGGGAGCTACGAGCAGTACTTC.

Note on this clone: The same CDR3 also results from other DNA sequences found in this sample. The genes are TRBV3-1 (or the pseudogene TRBV3-2) and TRBJ2-7; D call uncertain. Germline assignment: CDR1 LGHDT and CDR2 YNNKEL (reference sequence). The CDR3 is made up of 12 amino acids. Trimming took 4 bases from V and 1 from J, leaving 5 bases between them. CDR3 coding DNA: TGTGCCAGCAGCCGGAGTTCCTACGAGCAGTACTTC. Protein sequence: CASSRSSYEQYF.

The J gene is TRBJ2-7, the V gene TRBV5-1; D is undetermined. Germline CDR1 reads SGHRS; CDR2 reads YFSETQ. Between the trimmed V and J ends, which lost 0 bases and 4 bases, there was a span of 8 bases. The CDR3 is 13 amino acids. CDR3 in DNA: TGCGCCAGCAGCTTGGAACAGCCATACGAGCAGTACTTC. This sequence encodes CASSLEQPYEQYF.

V and J are TRBV11-2 and TRBJ2-1, with 16 bases fitting TRBD2. The V segment lost 4 bases and the J segment 7 bases; nucleotides outside the gene matches: 13. The CDR3 runs to 19 residues. Germline assignment: CDR1 SGHAT and CDR2 FQNNGV. The chain's CDR3 is CASSSPGTSGRARGNEQFF. CDR3 nucleotide sequence: TGTGCCAGCAGCTCCCCCGGGACTAGCGGGAGGGCGCGGGGGAATGAGCAGTTCTTC.

The V and J genes are TRBV5-6 and TRBJ2-3; 12 bases agree with TRBD2. Trimming cost V 5 bases and J 9 bases; bases outside gene matches: 16. This CDR3 has 17 amino acids. The germline CDR1 and CDR2 sequences are SGHDT and YYEEEE. CDR3 amino acids: CASRSPSGRASSGTQYF. Written as DNA, the CDR3 is TGTGCCAGCAGGTCTCCTAGCGGGAGGGCTTCCAGTGGCACGCAGTATTTT. Looking up the rest from reference TRBV5-6 and TRBJ2-3 gives the full variable domain: DAGVTQSPTHLIKTRGQQVTLRCSPKSGHDTVSWYQQALGQGPQFIFQYYEEEERQRGNFPDRFSGHQFPNYSSELNVNALLLGDSALYLCASRSPSGRASSGTQYFGPGTRLTVL.

The chain couples TRBV7-9 to TRBJ1-1, with unresolved D. Trimming removed 5 bases from V and 4 bases from J, with 14 bases in between. Germline lookup yields CDR1 SEHNR and CDR2 FQNEAQ (reference sequence). CDR3 length equals 14 residues. The CDR3 region is CASSQPYGFTEAFF. Written as DNA, the CDR3 is TGTGCCAGCAGCCAACCGTATGGCTTCACTGAAGCTTTCTTT.

This clone came up a few times. The chain employs TRBV29-1 and TRBJ2-3, with D unclear. Germline values: CDR1 SQVTM, CDR2 ANQGSEA. With 1 base removed from V and 11 bases from J, the gap between germline ends came to 13 bases. The CDR3 sequence is 12 residues long. CDR3 residues: CSVEAGGLKQYF. CDR3 sequence (DNA): TGCAGCGTTGAAGCCGGCGGCTTGAAGCAGTATTTT.

This chain uses TRBV2 with TRBJ1-1, with a possible D match to TRBD1 (5 bases). V shed 7 bases and J shed 6 bases, with 15 bases lying between them. The germline CDR1 and CDR2 sequences are SNHLY and FYNNEI. This CDR3 is built from 13 residues. CDR3 DNA: TGTGCCAGCACCGGGACTAAAGGCGCTGAAGCTTTCTTT. Its protein is CASTGTKGAEAFF.

This sequence joins TRBV12-5 and TRBJ1-2, with D tentatively TRBD1 (6 bases). Germline V gene sequence: CDR1 LGHNT, CDR2 FRNRAP. Deletions cut 6 bases from V and 4 bases from J, with 12 bases between. The CDR3 extends over 13 amino acids. In DNA, the CDR3 is TGTGCTAGTGGCACGGACAGAGTCTATGGCTACACCTTC. It translates to CASGTDRVYGYTF. Full variable domain (remainder filled in from reference TRBV12-5 and TRBJ1-2): DARVTQTPRHKVTEMGQEVTMRCQPILGHNTVFWYRQTMMQGLELLAYFRNRAPLDDSGMPKDRFSAEMPDATLATLKIQPSEPRDSAVYFCASGTDRVYGYTFGSGTRLTVV.

This clone came up once. The CDR3 spells CASSQGQTGQPQHF. The CDR3 region has the DNA TGTGCCAGCAGCCAAGGTCAAACGGGTCAGCCCCAGCATTTT. The rearrangement joins TRBV3-1 (or the pseudogene TRBV3-2) to TRBJ1-5; D unresolved. Trimming took off 1 base at V and 6 bases at J, with 10 bases between the two ends. The CDR3 consists of 14 residues. The germline gives CDR1 LGHDT, CDR2 YNNKEL (reference sequence).

V usage is TRBV25-1 and J usage is TRBJ2-7; D possibly corresponds to TRBD2 (5 bases). The CDR3 has 16 amino acids. Deletions cut 1 base from V and 6 bases from J, with 19 bases between. Germline values: CDR1 MGHDK, CDR2 SYGVNS. CDR3 loop: CASSEWELENFGEQYF. DNA of the CDR3: TGTGCCAGCAGTGAATGGGAACTAGAAAATTTTGGCGAGCAGTACTTC.

This clone was observed a few times. This chain uses TRBV19 with TRBJ1-2; possibly TRBD1 for D (5 bases). The germline V and J ends were trimmed by 4 bases and 3 bases, with 9 bases remaining between them. The CDR3 loop spans 13 amino acids. Germline loops: CDR1 LNHDA, CDR2 SQIVND (reference sequence). The DNA of the CDR3 is TGTGCCAGTAGTACCCGACAGCACTATGGCTACACCTTC. The encoded protein is CASSTRQHYGYTF.

The chain combines TRBV5-1 with TRBJ1-2; TRBD1 might be the D (6 bases). Germline lookup yields CDR1 SGHRS and CDR2 YFSETQ. V gave up 6 bases and J gave up 3 bases, with 18 bases separating them. This CDR3 comprises 15 residues. CDR3 in DNA: TGCGCCAGCACCCCGGGAGGGGGGTCTCACTATGGCTACACCTTC. Amino acid sequence: CASTPGGGSHYGYTF.

This clone was picked up many times. The rearrangement links TRBV16 to TRBJ2-1, with D tentatively TRBD2 (5 bases). CDR3 length: 13 residues. CDR1 KGHSY and CDR2 FQNENV come from the germline V gene. Deletions cut 0 bases from V and 10 bases from J, with 10 bases between. CDR3 nucleotide sequence: TGTGCCAGCAGCCAATCGAGGGATCTCGAGCAGTTCTTC. Translating gives CASSQSRDLEQFF.

This sequence joins TRBV12-3 or TRBV12-4 and TRBJ2-3; D not certain. Between the trimmed V and J ends, which lost 5 bases and 1 base, there was a span of 4 bases. This CDR3 is built from 12 residues. CDR3 sequence reads: CASSPGTDTQYF. CDR3 in DNA: TGTGCCAGCAGTCCCGGCACAGATACGCAGTATTTT.

J is TRBJ1-4 and V is TRBV30; D is unclear. The V gene lost 4 bases and the J gene lost 6 bases, with 12 bases spanning the gap. The CDR3 is 13 residues long. Germline V gene sequence: CDR1 GTSNPN, CDR2 SVGIG (reference sequence). CDR3 sequence: CAWTLSVDEKLFF. CDR3 nucleotides: TGTGCCTGGACCCTCTCGGTGGATGAAAAACTGTTTTTT.

The chain employs TRBV11-3 and TRBJ2-2; 10 bases line up with TRBD2. CDR1 and CDR2 (germline): SGHNT, YENEEA. The V segment lost 7 bases and the J segment 4 bases; nucleotides outside the gene matches: 3. This CDR3 comprises 14 residues. The CDR3 protein is CASIAGGSTGELFF. The CDR3 DNA follows: TGTGCCAGCATAGCGGGGGGAAGCACCGGGGAGCTGTTTTTT.